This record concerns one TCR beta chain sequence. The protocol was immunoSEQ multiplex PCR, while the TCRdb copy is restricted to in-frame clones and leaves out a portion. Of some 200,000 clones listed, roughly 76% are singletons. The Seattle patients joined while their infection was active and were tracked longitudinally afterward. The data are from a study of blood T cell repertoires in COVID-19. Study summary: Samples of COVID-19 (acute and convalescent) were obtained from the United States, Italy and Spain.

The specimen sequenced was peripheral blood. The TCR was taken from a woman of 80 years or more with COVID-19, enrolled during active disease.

The CDR3: CASRPAGTSGYNEQFF. The CDR3, as DNA: TGCGCCAGCAGACCCGCCGGGACTAGCGGTTACAATGAGCAGTTCTTC. V and J are TRBV5-1 and TRBJ2-1; 11 bases match TRBD2. The length of the CDR3 is 16 residues. The V gene's germline CDR1 is SGHRS and CDR2 YFSETQ. Unmatched junction bases numbered 8, after V lost 5 bases and J lost 4 bases.